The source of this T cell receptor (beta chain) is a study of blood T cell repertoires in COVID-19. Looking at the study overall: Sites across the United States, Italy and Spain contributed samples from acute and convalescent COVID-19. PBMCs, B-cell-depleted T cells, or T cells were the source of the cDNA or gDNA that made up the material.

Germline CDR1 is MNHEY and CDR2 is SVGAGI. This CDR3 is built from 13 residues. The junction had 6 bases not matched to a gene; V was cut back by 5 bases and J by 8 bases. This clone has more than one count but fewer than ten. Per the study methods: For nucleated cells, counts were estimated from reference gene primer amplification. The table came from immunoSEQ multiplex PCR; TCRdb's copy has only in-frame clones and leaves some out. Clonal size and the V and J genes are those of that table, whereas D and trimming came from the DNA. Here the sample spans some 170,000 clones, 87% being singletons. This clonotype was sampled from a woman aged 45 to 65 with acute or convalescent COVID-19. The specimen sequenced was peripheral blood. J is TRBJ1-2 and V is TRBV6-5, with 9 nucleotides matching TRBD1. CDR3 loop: CASSTGQGHGYTF. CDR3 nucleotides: TGTGCCAGCAGTACGGGACAGGGCCACGGCTACACCTTC.